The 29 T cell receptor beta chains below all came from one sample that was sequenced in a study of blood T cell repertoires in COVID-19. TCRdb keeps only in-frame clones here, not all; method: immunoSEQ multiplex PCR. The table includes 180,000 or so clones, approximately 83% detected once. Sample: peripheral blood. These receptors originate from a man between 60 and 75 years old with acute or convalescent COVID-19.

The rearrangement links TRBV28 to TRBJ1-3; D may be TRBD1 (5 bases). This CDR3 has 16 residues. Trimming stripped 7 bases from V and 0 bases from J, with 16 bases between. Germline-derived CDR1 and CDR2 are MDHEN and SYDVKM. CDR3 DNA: TGTGCCAGCACCGCCGGGGGAAGCTACTCTGGAAACACCATATATTTT. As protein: CASTAGGSYSGNTIYF.

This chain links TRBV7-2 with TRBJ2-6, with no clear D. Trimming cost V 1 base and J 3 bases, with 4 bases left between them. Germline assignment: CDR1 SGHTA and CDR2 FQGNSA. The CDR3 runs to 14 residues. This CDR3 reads CASSLDGGANVLTF. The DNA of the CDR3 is TGTGCCAGCAGCTTAGACGGTGGGGCCAACGTCCTGACTTTC.

CDR3 in amino acids: CASSQGPPGQGAGTQYF. CDR3 coding DNA: TGTGCCAGCAGCCAAGGTCCCCCGGGACAGGGGGCAGGGACCCAGTACTTC. The rearrangement uses TRBV14 and TRBJ2-5, with 12 bases that match TRBD1. Germline V gene data show CDR1 as SGHDN and CDR2 as FVKESK. The CDR3 contains 17 residues. Germline trimming cut 1 base from V and 7 bases from J; bases unmatched to any gene: 10.

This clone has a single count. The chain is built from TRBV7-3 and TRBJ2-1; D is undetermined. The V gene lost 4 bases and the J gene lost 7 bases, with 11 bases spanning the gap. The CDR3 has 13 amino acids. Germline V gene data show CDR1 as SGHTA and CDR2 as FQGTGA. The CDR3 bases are TGTGCCAGCAGCTCGGCCTCGGGTAATGAGCAGTTCTTC. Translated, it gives CASSSASGNEQFF.

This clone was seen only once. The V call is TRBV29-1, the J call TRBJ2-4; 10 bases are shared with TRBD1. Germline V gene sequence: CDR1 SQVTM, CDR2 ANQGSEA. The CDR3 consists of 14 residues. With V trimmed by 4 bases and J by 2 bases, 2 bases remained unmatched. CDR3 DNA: TGCAGCGTTGGACAGGGGGCGTCCAAAAACATTCAGTACTTC. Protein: CSVGQGASKNIQYF.

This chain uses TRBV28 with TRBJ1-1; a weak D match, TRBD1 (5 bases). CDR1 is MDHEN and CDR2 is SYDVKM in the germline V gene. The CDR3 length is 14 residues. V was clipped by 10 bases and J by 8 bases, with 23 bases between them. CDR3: CAITLRGDSSEAFF. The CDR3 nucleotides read TGTGCCATCACCCTCCGGGGGGACTCATCAGAAGCTTTCTTT. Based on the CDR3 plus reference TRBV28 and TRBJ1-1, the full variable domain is DVKVTQSSRYLVKRTGEKVFLECVQDMDHENMFWYRQDPGLGLRLIYFSYDVKMKEKGDIPEGYSVSREKKERFSLILESASTNQTSMYLCAITLRGDSSEAFFGQGTRLTVV.

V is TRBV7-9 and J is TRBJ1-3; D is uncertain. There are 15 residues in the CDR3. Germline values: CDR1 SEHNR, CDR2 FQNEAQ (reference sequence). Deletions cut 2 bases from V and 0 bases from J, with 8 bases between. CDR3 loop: CASSLPTGSGNTIYF. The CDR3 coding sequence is TGTGCCAGCAGCTTACCAACGGGCTCTGGAAACACCATATATTTT.

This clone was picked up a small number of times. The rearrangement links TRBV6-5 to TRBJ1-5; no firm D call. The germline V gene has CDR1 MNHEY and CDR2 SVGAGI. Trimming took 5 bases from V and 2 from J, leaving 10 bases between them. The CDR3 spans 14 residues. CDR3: CASSPRGGNQPQHF. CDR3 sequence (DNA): TGTGCCAGCAGTCCGCGGGGTGGCAATCAGCCCCAGCATTTT.

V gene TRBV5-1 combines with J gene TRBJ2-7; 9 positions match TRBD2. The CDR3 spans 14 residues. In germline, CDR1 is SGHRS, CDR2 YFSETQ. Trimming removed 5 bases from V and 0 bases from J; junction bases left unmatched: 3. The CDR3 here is CASSRLAASYEQYF. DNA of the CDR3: TGCGCCAGCAGTAGACTAGCGGCCTCCTACGAGCAGTACTTC.

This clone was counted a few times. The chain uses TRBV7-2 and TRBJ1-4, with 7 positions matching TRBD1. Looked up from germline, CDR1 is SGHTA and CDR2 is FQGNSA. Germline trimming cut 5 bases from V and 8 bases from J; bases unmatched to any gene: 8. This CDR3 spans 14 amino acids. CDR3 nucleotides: TGTGCCAGCAGCCCGACAGGGTTTAGGGAAAAACTGTTTTTT. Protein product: CASSPTGFREKLFF.

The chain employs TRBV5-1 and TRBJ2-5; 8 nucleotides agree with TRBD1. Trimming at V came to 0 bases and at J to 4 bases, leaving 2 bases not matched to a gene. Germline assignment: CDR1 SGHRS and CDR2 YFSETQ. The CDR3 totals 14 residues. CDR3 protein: CASSLGGTGETQYF. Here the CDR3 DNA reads TGCGCCAGCAGCTTGGGGGGGACAGGAGAGACCCAGTACTTC.

The CDR3 loop is CASSLASGSSYEQYF. In nucleotides, the CDR3 is TGTGCCAGCAGCTTAGCTAGCGGGAGCTCCTACGAGCAGTACTTC. The gene calls are TRBV7-2 and TRBJ2-7, with TRBD2 identical over 9 bases. In germline, CDR1 is SGHTA, CDR2 FQGNSA. V lost 0 bases to trimming and J lost 0 bases; unmatched junction nucleotides: 0. CDR3 length equals 15 residues.

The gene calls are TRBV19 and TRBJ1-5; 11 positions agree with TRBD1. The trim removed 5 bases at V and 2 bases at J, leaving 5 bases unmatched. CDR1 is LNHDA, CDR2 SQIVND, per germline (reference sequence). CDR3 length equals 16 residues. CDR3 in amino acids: CASSPGQGAGNQPQHF. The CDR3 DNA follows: TGTGCCAGTAGTCCAGGACAGGGGGCGGGCAATCAGCCCCAGCATTTT.

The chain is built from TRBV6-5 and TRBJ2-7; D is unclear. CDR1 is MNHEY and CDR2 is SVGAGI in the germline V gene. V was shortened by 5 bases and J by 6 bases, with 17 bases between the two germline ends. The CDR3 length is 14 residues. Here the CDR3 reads CASSRFGVFGEQYF. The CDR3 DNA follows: TGTGCCAGCAGTCGGTTTGGAGTTTTTGGCGAGCAGTACTTC.

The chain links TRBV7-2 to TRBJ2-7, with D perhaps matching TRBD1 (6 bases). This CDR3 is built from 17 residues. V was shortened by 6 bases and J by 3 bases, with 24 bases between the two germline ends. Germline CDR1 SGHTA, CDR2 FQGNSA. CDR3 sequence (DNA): TGTGCCAGCAGGGCCCCGGGACAAGGGGGATCTTACTACGAGCAGTACTTC. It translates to CASRAPGQGGSYYEQYF.

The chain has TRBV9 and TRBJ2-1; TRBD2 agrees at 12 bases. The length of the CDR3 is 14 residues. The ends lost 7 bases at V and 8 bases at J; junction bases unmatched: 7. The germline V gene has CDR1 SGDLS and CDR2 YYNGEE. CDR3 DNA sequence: TGTGCCAGCCGAGGGACTAGCGGGTCCCATGAGCAGTTCTTC. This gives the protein CASRGTSGSHEQFF.

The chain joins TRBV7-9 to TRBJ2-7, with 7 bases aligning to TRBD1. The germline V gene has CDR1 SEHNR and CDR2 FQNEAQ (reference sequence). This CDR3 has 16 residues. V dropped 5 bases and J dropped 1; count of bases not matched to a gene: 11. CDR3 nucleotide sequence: TGTGCCAGCAGCAACAGACAGGGCGGAGTGTCCTACGAGCAGTACTTC. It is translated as CASSNRQGGVSYEQYF.

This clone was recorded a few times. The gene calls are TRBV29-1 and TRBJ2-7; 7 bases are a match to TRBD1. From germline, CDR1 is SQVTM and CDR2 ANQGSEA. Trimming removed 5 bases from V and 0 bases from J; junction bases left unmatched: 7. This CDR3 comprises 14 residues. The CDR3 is CSVSPGTVSYEQYF. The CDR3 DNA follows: TGCAGCGTTTCCCCCGGGACAGTCTCCTACGAGCAGTACTTC.

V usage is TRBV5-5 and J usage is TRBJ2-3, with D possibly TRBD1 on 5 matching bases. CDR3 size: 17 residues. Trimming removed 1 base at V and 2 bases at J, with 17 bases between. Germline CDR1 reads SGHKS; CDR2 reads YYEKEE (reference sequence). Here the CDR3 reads CASSLYWGRPLTDTQYF. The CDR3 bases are TGTGCCAGCAGCTTGTATTGGGGCAGGCCCCTCACAGATACGCAGTATTTT.

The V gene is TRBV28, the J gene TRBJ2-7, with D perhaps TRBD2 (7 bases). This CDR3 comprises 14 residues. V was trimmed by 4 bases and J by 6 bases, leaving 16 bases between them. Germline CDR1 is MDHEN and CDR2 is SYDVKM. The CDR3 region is CASSWGRTRGEQYF. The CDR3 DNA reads TGTGCCAGCAGTTGGGGGCGGACTAGGGGCGAGCAGTACTTC.

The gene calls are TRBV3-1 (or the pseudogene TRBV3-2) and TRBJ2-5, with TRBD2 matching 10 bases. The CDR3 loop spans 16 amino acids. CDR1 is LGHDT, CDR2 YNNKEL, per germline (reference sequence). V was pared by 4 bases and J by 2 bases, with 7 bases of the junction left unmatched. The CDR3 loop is CASSLGRTSGQETQYF. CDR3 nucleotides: TGTGCCAGCAGCCTAGGCCGGACTAGCGGTCAAGAGACCCAGTACTTC.

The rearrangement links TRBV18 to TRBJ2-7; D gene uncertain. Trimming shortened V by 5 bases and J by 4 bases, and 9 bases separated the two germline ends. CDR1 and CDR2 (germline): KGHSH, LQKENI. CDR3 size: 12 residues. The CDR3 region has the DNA TGTGCCAGCTCATACGACATATACGAGCAGTACTTC. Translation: CASSYDIYEQYF.

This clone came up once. The CDR3 DNA follows: TGTGCCAGCTCACCACAGCGGAGCTCGGAGACCCAGTACTTC. Translation gives CASSPQRSSETQYF. The chain employs TRBV18 and TRBJ2-5, with D perhaps matching TRBD2 (5 bases). The CDR3 is 14 residues long. V lost 1 base, J lost 5 bases, and 11 bases lay in between. CDR1 is KGHSH, CDR2 LQKENI, per germline.

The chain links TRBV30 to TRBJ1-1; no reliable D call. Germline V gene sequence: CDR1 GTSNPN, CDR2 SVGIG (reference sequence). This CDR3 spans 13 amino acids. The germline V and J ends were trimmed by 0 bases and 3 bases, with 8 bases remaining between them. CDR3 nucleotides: TGTGCCTGGAGTGTACGAGGAGACACTGAAGCTTTCTTT. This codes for CAWSVRGDTEAFF.

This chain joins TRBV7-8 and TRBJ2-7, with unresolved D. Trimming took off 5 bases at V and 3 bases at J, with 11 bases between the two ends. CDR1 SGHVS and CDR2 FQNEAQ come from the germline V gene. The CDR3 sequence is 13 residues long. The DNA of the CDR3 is TGTGCCAGCAGCCTACCCCCGGGCTACGAGCAGTACTTC. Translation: CASSLPPGYEQYF.

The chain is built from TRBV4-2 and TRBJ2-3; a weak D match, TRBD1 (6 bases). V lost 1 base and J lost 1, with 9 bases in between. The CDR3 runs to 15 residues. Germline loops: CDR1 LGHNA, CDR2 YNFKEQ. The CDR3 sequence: CASSQGYRGTDTQYF. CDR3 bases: TGTGCCAGCAGCCAAGGGTACAGGGGCACAGATACGCAGTATTTT.

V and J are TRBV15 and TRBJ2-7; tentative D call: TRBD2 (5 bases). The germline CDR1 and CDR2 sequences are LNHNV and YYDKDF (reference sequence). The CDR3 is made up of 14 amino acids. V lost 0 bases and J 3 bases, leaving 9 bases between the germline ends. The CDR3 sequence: CATSREGEGYEQYF. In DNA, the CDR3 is TGTGCCACCAGCAGAGAAGGAGAGGGCTACGAGCAGTACTTC.

Written as DNA, the CDR3 is TGTGCCAGCAACGCAGTGTTCTCTGGAAACACCATATATTTT. This encodes CASNAVFSGNTIYF. The V and J genes are TRBV6-5 and TRBJ1-3; the D is unclear. The CDR3 contains 14 residues. Per germline, CDR1 MNHEY and CDR2 SVGAGI. Trimming shortened V by 7 bases and J by 0 bases, and 10 bases separated the two germline ends.

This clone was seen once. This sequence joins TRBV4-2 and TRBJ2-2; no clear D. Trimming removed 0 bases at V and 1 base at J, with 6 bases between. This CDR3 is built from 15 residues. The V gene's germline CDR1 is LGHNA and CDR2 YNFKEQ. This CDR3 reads CASSQENRNTGELFF. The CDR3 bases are TGTGCCAGCAGCCAAGAGAACAGGAACACCGGGGAGCTGTTTTTT.